The 4 T cell receptor beta chains listed next were all sequenced from one sample in a study of memory CD4+ T cells and cytomegalovirus serostatus. Some clones are missing from TCRdb's copy, which holds only in-frame ones; the method was immunoSEQ multiplex PCR. The sample has 55,000 to 75,000 clones, about 81% seen once. The sort gate was single viable CD3+CD4+CD8-CD45RO+ cells for memory CD4+ T cells. The sample consisted of memory CD4+ T cells from blood. The receptors were sampled from an adult in good health and CMV-seronegative.

The chain recombines TRBV28 with TRBJ2-4, with TRBD2 identical over 7 bases. CDR3 length: 18 residues. Germline assignment: CDR1 MDHEN and CDR2 SYDVKM. J was trimmed by 5 bases and V by 2 bases; bases with no gene match: 15. The CDR3 loop reads CASSLRRELWRGENIQYF. DNA of the CDR3: TGTGCCAGCAGTTTAAGGCGGGAGCTGTGGCGGGGCGAAAACATTCAGTACTTC.

The chain uses TRBV30 and TRBJ2-3; D possibly corresponds to TRBD2 (6 bases). The CDR3 is 14 amino acids. The V gene lost 4 bases and the J gene lost 2 bases, with 13 bases spanning the gap. Germline CDR1 is GTSNPN and CDR2 is SVGIG (reference sequence). The CDR3 region is CAWKSGGFTDTQYF. Here the CDR3 DNA reads TGTGCCTGGAAATCCGGGGGTTTCACAGATACGCAGTATTTT.

In its sample, this clone ranks as medium-sized. The V call is TRBV19, the J call TRBJ2-1; D ambiguous. This CDR3 region has 13 residues. Germline CDR1 and CDR2: LNHDA and SQIVND (reference sequence). With 3 bases removed from V and 7 bases from J, the gap between germline ends came to 10 bases. CDR3 in amino acids: CASSIRTGNEQFF. CDR3 DNA: TGTGCCAGTAGTATCAGGACGGGTAATGAGCAGTTCTTC.

The sample holds one count of this clone. This chain connects TRBV5-5 to TRBJ1-1; D is unclear. This CDR3 spans 14 amino acids. Trimming pared 1 base from V and 4 bases from J, leaving 11 bases between. Per the germline V gene, CDR1 is SGHKS and CDR2 is YYEKEE (reference sequence). CDR3 region: CASSLRPSSTEAFF. CDR3 DNA: TGTGCCAGCAGCTTGAGGCCATCTAGCACTGAAGCTTTCTTT.